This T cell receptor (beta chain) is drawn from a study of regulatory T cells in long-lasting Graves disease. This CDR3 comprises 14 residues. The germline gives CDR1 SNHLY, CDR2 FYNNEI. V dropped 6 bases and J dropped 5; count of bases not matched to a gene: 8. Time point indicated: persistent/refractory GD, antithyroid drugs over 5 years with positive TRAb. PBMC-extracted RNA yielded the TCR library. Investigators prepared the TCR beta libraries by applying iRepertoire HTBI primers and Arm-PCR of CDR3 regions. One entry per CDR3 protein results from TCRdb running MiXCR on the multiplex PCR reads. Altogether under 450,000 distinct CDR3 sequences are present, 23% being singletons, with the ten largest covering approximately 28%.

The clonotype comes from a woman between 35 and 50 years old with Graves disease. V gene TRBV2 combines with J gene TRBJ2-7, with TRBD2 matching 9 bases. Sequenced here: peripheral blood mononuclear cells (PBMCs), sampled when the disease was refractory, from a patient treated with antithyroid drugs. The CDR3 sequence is CASRMGLALDEQYF. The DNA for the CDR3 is TGTGCCAGCAGGATGGGACTAGCTCTCGACGAGCAGTACTTC.